This T cell receptor beta chain was identified during a study of Ad26.COV2.S vaccination and SARS-CoV-2 variants. Overall study results and limits: Researchers cautioned that TCR breadth and depth analyses may have underestimated total T cell responses. Breadth of non-spike TCRs did not differ between vaccinees and placebo recipients. Those who received the vaccine showed greater spike-specific TCR breadth than those given placebo.

Sequencing used immunoSEQ multiplex PCR; TCRdb keeps in-frame clones, though not all of them. The sample consists of approximately 140,000 clones, roughly 85% of them appearing once. CDR1 is KGHSH, CDR2 LQKENI, per germline. The CDR3 is made up of 14 amino acids. The V gene end was trimmed by 5 bases and the J gene end by 1 base; junction bases not matched to a gene: 2. With regard to this clone: Its antigen is currently unknown.

This TCR derives from a human donor who had recovered from COVID-19. The rearrangement joins TRBV18 to TRBJ2-3; 8 positions match TRBD2. The specimen was peripheral blood, collected after recovery from COVID-19. The CDR3: CASSGAGGTDTQYF. DNA of the CDR3: TGTGCCAGCTCAGGAGCGGGGGGCACAGATACGCAGTATTTT.